A single sample is the source of the 2 T cell receptor beta chains below, sequenced in a study of blood T cell repertoires in COVID-19. Here immunoSEQ multiplex PCR was the method, and the copy in TCRdb shows in-frame clones only, minus some. The table records roughly 54,000 clones, approximately 87% of them present only once. Source material: peripheral blood. The receptors were gathered from an older woman with COVID-19, enrolled during active disease.

Worth noting for this clone: In the same sample, other DNA sequences code for this CDR3. The J gene is TRBJ1-2, the V gene TRBV5-1; D perhaps matches TRBD1 (5 bases). V was clipped by 0 bases and J by 5 bases, with 8 bases between them. This CDR3 region has 13 residues. CDR1 is SGHRS, CDR2 YFSETQ, per germline. This chain's CDR3 is CASSLAGGYGYTF. The DNA for the CDR3 is TGCGCCAGCAGCTTGGCCGGGGGATATGGCTACACCTTC.

This chain uses TRBV2 with TRBJ1-6, with TRBD1 identical over 9 bases. Germline V gene lookup returns CDR1 SNHLY and CDR2 FYNNEI. After removal of 8 bases from V and 9 bases from J, the junction contained 14 bases not matched to a gene. The CDR3 is made up of 16 amino acids. In nucleotides, the CDR3 is TGTGCCAGCGGAGAACACAGGGGGCGTGGGAGTTCACCCCTCCACTTT. It translates to CASGEHRGRGSSPLHF.